This is a list of T cell receptor beta chains from one sample in a study of T and B cells in COVID-19 patients. TCRdb re-called the multiplex PCR reads with MiXCR, one entry per CDR3 protein. The profile shows 7,000 to 9,500 distinct CDR3 sequences, roughly 23% of them singletons. Material for sequencing was blood. The source of these receptors is a human donor who had recovered from COVID-19. CDR3s include the opening cysteine and the closing phenylalanine or tryptophan. The D gene is left open where the match is weak. Rows give clone size only sometimes, using once, few, many, or a class for an expanded clone.

DNA: TGTGCCAGCAGTTACTCGATGGGGGGGGACTACGAGCAGTACTTC; CDR3: CASSYSMGGDYEQYF; size: medium-sized; J: TRBJ2-7; V: TRBV6-6; D: TRBD2
DNA: TGTGCCAGCAGCCCCGACAGGTGGAACACTGAAGCTTTCTTT; CDR3: CASSPDRWNTEAFF; size: .; J: TRBJ1-1; V: TRBV7-9; D: .
DNA: TGTGCCAGCAGCATAAGGGCAGGAAGGGATGGCTACACCTTC; CDR3: CASSIRAGRDGYTF; size: .; J: TRBJ1-2; V: TRBV11-2; D: .
DNA: TGCGCCAGCAGCTTTAACATGGACCGTTACCTAGATGGCTACACCTTC; CDR3: CASSFNMDRYLDGYTF; size: .; J: TRBJ1-2; V: TRBV5-1; D: .
DNA: TGTGCCAGTAGTATCGGGGGTACAGGAATCCGCTACGAGCAGTACTTC; CDR3: CASSIGGTGIRYEQYF; size: medium-sized; J: TRBJ2-7; V: TRBV19; D: .
DNA: TGTGCCAGCAGCAAAGTCGGGTCTACTAGCACAGATACGCAGTATTTT; CDR3: CASSKVGSTSTDTQYF; size: .; J: TRBJ2-3; V: TRBV21-1; D: .
DNA: TGTGCCAGCAGTATGGACATACGCTCCTACGAGCAGTACTTC; CDR3: CASSMDIRSYEQYF; size: many; J: TRBJ2-7; V: TRBV27; D: .
DNA: TGCAGTGCTAGTCGCAGGGTGAGCCCACTTTACGAGCAGTACTTC; CDR3: CSASRRVSPLYEQYF; size: .; J: TRBJ2-7; V: TRBV20-1; D: .
DNA: TGTGCCAGCAGCTTAAAAGGGTATCAACAGTTCCCCCATCAGCCCCAGCATTTT; CDR3: CASSLKGYQQFPHQPQHF; size: .; J: TRBJ1-5; V: TRBV7-4; D: .
DNA: TGTGCCAGCAGTGAGTCGACAGGGGCCTACAATGAGCAGTTCTTC; CDR3: CASSESTGAYNEQFF; size: many; J: TRBJ2-1; V: TRBV6-2/TRBV6-3; D: TRBD1
DNA: TGTGCCAGCAGCTACCGGCCAACGGGCGATAATTCACCCCTCCACTTT; CDR3: CASSYRPTGDNSPLHF; size: .; J: TRBJ1-6; V: TRBV7-9; D: .
DNA: TGTGCCAGCAGCTTAGCCATTGGAGGTGAAATAGGTATCGATGGCTACACCTTC; CDR3: CASSLAIGGEIGIDGYTF; size: few; J: TRBJ1-2; V: TRBV7-9; D: .
DNA: TGCGCCAGCAGCTTTATCCAGGGAAGCACAGATACGCAGTATTTT; CDR3: CASSFIQGSTDTQYF; size: few; J: TRBJ2-3; V: TRBV5-1; D: .
DNA: TGTGCCAGCAGGCTACAGGGGTTGACTGAAGCTTTCTTT; CDR3: CASRLQGLTEAFF; size: many; J: TRBJ1-1; V: TRBV12-3/TRBV12-4; D: TRBD1
DNA: TGCGCCAGCAGCCAAGAGCGGGGGGTTGTCGGGGAGCTGTTTTTT; CDR3: CASSQERGVVGELFF; size: .; J: TRBJ2-2; V: TRBV4-3; D: TRBD2
DNA: TGTGCCAGTAGAGGACTAGCGGTTTCTTTAGACAATGAGCAGTTCTTC; CDR3: CASRGLAVSLDNEQFF; size: medium-sized; J: TRBJ2-1; V: TRBV19; D: TRBD2
DNA: TGTGCCAGCACCCTGGGTAGGCTGAACACTGAAGCTTTCTTT; CDR3: CASTLGRLNTEAFF; size: many; J: TRBJ1-1; V: TRBV6-5; D: .
DNA: TGTGCCAGCAGTTACGCGAGGCAACAAACCGGGGAGCTGTTTTTT; CDR3: CASSYARQQTGELFF; size: medium-sized; J: TRBJ2-2; V: TRBV6-6; D: .
DNA: TGTGCCAGTAGTATACAAAGACTAGCGGGGGGCCAAGAGACCCAGTACTTC; CDR3: CASSIQRLAGGQETQYF; size: medium-sized; J: TRBJ2-5; V: TRBV19; D: TRBD2
DNA: TGTGCCAGCAGCGTAAAACAGGGGCGCACCGACGAGCAGTACTTC; CDR3: CASSVKQGRTDEQYF; size: .; J: TRBJ2-7; V: TRBV27; D: TRBD1
DNA: TGTGCCAGCAGCTTCAGTTGGACAGGAACTACAGCTAACTATGGCTACACCTTC; CDR3: CASSFSWTGTTANYGYTF; size: few; J: TRBJ1-2; V: TRBV5-4; D: TRBD1
DNA: TGTGCCATCAGTGATATGGGATTTGGGCAGTTCTTC; CDR3: CAISDMGFGQFF; size: .; J: TRBJ2-1; V: TRBV10-3; D: .
DNA: TGTGCCAGCAGCTTAACTGACAGCTTCTCTGGAAACACCATATATTTT; CDR3: CASSLTDSFSGNTIYF; size: medium-sized; J: TRBJ1-3; V: TRBV13; D: .
DNA: TGTGCCAGCAGCGAGGGACTAGCGGGTTACAATGAGCAGTTCTTC; CDR3: CASSEGLAGYNEQFF; size: .; J: TRBJ2-1; V: TRBV4-2; D: TRBD2
DNA: TGCAGTGCTAGATTTCCAGGCAGGGTCAATGAGCAGTTCTTC; CDR3: CSARFPGRVNEQFF; size: .; J: TRBJ2-1; V: TRBV20-1; D: .
DNA: TGTGCCAGCAGCATCTCGACAGGGGGCTCCGGAGGCTACGAGCAGTACTTC; CDR3: CASSISTGGSGGYEQYF; size: .; J: TRBJ2-7; V: TRBV11-1; D: TRBD1
DNA: TGTGCCAGCAGTTTTGGGGGGGCCGGCACAGATACGCAGTATTTT; CDR3: CASSFGGAGTDTQYF; size: medium-sized; J: TRBJ2-3; V: TRBV12-3/TRBV12-4; D: .
DNA: TGCGCCAGCAGCTTCTTAATGAACACTGAAGCTTTCTTT; CDR3: CASSFLMNTEAFF; size: few; J: TRBJ1-1; V: TRBV5-1; D: .
DNA: TGTGCCAGCAGAAGCGGCGGAACAGATACGCAGTATTTT; CDR3: CASRSGGTDTQYF; size: many; J: TRBJ2-3; V: TRBV11-2; D: .
DNA: TGTGCCAGTAGTATATTTAGCGGAGCCACCTACGAGCAGTACTTC; CDR3: CASSIFSGATYEQYF; size: medium-sized; J: TRBJ2-7; V: TRBV19; D: .
DNA: TGCAGTGCTCGGGCCCTCGCAGATACGCAGTATTTT; CDR3: CSARALADTQYF; size: many; J: TRBJ2-3; V: TRBV20-1; D: .
DNA: TGTGCCAGCAGCCCAGTCGGAACCGGGGATGGCTATGGCTACACCTTC; CDR3: CASSPVGTGDGYGYTF; size: medium-sized; J: TRBJ1-2; V: TRBV5-6; D: .
DNA: TGTGCCAGCAGCCCCTACGCAGGGGGCTTGGGTAACTATGGCTACACCTTC; CDR3: CASSPYAGGLGNYGYTF; size: many; J: TRBJ1-2; V: TRBV7-6; D: TRBD1
DNA: TGTGCCAGCAGCCAAACCCTGGGTAGTCGTAAGACCCAGTACTTC; CDR3: CASSQTLGSRKTQYF; size: few; J: TRBJ2-5; V: TRBV14; D: .
DNA: TGTGCCAGCAGTTATTCGGCGGGGGAGTACACCGGGGAGCTGTTTTTT; CDR3: CASSYSAGEYTGELFF; size: medium-sized; J: TRBJ2-2; V: TRBV6-5; D: TRBD2
DNA: TGTGCCATCAGTGAATGGGACAGGGGTTACGAGCAGTACTTC; CDR3: CAISEWDRGYEQYF; size: few; J: TRBJ2-7; V: TRBV10-3; D: TRBD1
DNA: TGCAGCGTTGAAGGAACAGGGAACGAGTACGAGCAGTACTTC; CDR3: CSVEGTGNEYEQYF; size: medium-sized; J: TRBJ2-7; V: TRBV29-1; D: .
DNA: TGTGCCAGCAGTTTACGGGCAGGGAACACTGAAGCTTTCTTT; CDR3: CASSLRAGNTEAFF; size: medium-sized; J: TRBJ1-1; V: TRBV27; D: .
DNA: TGTGCCACCTCATTACAGGACACTGAAGCTTTCTTT; CDR3: CATSLQDTEAFF; size: many; J: TRBJ1-1; V: TRBV10-3; D: .
DNA: TGTGCTAGCAGCTTGGGACTAGCGGACAACAATGAGCAGTTCTTC; CDR3: CASSLGLADNNEQFF; size: .; J: TRBJ2-1; V: TRBV7-7; D: TRBD2
DNA: TGCAGTGCTAGAGATCGGTTCGGTAGCGGGAGAAACATTCAGTACTTC; CDR3: CSARDRFGSGRNIQYF; size: once; J: TRBJ2-4; V: TRBV29-1; D: TRBD2
DNA: TGTGCCAGCAGCCAGGGACTAGCGGGAGTGGACGAGCAGTACTTC; CDR3: CASSQGLAGVDEQYF; size: .; J: TRBJ2-7; V: TRBV7-6; D: TRBD2
DNA: TGTGCCAGCAGCTTGGGGGGACTAGCGGGGGGGCGGCACGAGCAGTACTTC; CDR3: CASSLGGLAGGRHEQYF; size: .; J: TRBJ2-7; V: TRBV5-1; D: TRBD2
DNA: TGCAGTGCTCCGGGACTAGTATACAATGAGCAGTTCTTC; CDR3: CSAPGLVYNEQFF; size: .; J: TRBJ2-1; V: TRBV20-1; D: TRBD2
DNA: TGTGCCAGCAGCCTACTAGCGGGGGGGACGACAGATACGCAGTATTTT; CDR3: CASSLLAGGTTDTQYF; size: .; J: TRBJ2-3; V: TRBV6-5; D: TRBD2
DNA: TGCAGTGCTAGCCCCTTTCGCGGGAGGGCCCTCAGGAATGAGCAGTTCTTC; CDR3: CSASPFRGRALRNEQFF; size: few; J: TRBJ2-1; V: TRBV20-1; D: TRBD2
DNA: TGTGCCAGTAGTATTTCGAAATGGACAGATACGCAGTATTTT; CDR3: CASSISKWTDTQYF; size: medium-sized; J: TRBJ2-3; V: TRBV19; D: .
DNA: TGTGCCAGCAGACTTAAACCGGGACAAAACTACGAGCAGTACTTC; CDR3: CASRLKPGQNYEQYF; size: medium-sized; J: TRBJ2-7; V: TRBV6-2/TRBV6-3; D: .
DNA: TGTGCCAGTAGTATAGGTTGGCGGGGGCAACAAGAGCAGTACTTC; CDR3: CASSIGWRGQQEQYF; size: medium-sized; J: TRBJ2-7; V: TRBV19; D: .
DNA: TGTGCCAGCTCACCAAAGGCAGGGCAGGGTCAGCCCCAGCATTTT; CDR3: CASSPKAGQGQPQHF; size: few; J: TRBJ1-5; V: TRBV18; D: .